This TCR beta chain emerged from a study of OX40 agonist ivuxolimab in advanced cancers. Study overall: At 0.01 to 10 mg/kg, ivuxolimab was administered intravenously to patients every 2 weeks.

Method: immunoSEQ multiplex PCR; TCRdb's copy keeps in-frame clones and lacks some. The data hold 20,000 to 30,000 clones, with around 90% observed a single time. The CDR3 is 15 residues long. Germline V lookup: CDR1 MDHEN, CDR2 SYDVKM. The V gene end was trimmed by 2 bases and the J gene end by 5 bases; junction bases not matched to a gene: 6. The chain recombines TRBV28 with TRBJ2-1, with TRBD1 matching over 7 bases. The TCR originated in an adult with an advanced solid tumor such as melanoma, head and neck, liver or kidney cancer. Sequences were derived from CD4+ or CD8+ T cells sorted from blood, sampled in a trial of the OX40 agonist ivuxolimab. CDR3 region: CASSLVRGSDNEQFF. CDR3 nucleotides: TGTGCCAGCAGTTTAGTCAGGGGGAGTGACAATGAGCAGTTCTTC.